A single sample gave rise to the 11 T cell receptor beta chains below, sequenced in a study of blood T cells in healthy people across ages. The authors ran a second PCR of roughly 6 to 12 cycles using a sample-barcoded 5' primer and a J-beta primer mix. One entry per CDR3 protein results from TCRdb running MiXCR on the 5' RACE reads. The sample has approximately 780,000 distinct CDR3 sequences; approximately 24% are singletons. The sample was also reused in another study, on T cells of mothers and their children.

Material: blood. These receptors were collected from a boy younger than 18 in good health.

The chain joins TRBV7-9 to TRBJ1-4; D call uncertain. The V and J ends lost 8 bases and 0 bases respectively, with 13 bases between them. CDR1 and CDR2 from the germline V gene are SEHNR and FQNEAQ (reference sequence). The CDR3 contains 15 residues. CDR3 loop: CASRPLGATNEKLFF. The DNA for the CDR3 is TGTGCCAGCCGCCCGCTTGGTGCAACTAATGAAAAACTGTTTTTT.

This chain connects TRBV4-1 to TRBJ2-1, with a tentative D call TRBD1 (5 bases). Between the trimmed V and J ends, which lost 2 bases and 2 bases, there was a span of 7 bases. Germline V gene data show CDR1 as MGHRA and CDR2 as YSYEKL. This CDR3 has 14 residues. The CDR3, as DNA: TGCGCCAGCAGCCAAAAGACAGCCTACAATGAGCAGTTCTTC. This translates into CASSQKTAYNEQFF.

This clonotype was seen a few times. The V call is TRBV7-3, the J call TRBJ2-2; D possibly uses TRBD1 or TRBD2 (5 bases each). The CDR3 is 16 residues long. The V gene's germline CDR1 is SGHTA and CDR2 FQGTGA. Between the trimmed V and J ends, which lost 6 bases and 2 bases, there was a span of 16 bases. CDR3 bases: TGTGCCAGCAGTTCTTTCGGGACCGATAACACCGGGGAGCTGTTTTTT. It is translated as CASSSFGTDNTGELFF.

V usage is TRBV19 and J usage is TRBJ2-7; the D gene is possibly TRBD1 (7 bases). The germline V gene has CDR1 LNHDA and CDR2 SQIVND (reference sequence). V dropped 9 bases and J dropped 4 bases, with 13 bases sitting between them. This CDR3 has 12 amino acids. This chain's CDR3 is CASQGGSYEQYF. The CDR3 nucleotides are TGTGCCAGCCAGGGGGGTTCTTACGAGCAGTACTTC.

This chain connects TRBV29-1 to TRBJ2-3, with 9 bases lining up with TRBD1. CDR1 SQVTM and CDR2 ANQGSEA come from the germline V gene. V dropped 4 bases and J dropped 7; count of bases not matched to a gene: 6. The CDR3 consists of 13 residues. CDR3 region: CSVGDRGLNTQYF. The CDR3 DNA sequence: TGCAGCGTTGGAGACAGGGGGTTGAATACGCAGTATTTT.

J is TRBJ1-5 and V is TRBV6-5, with 10 bases matching TRBD1. J was trimmed by 8 bases and V by 6 bases; bases with no gene match: 10. This CDR3 has 15 residues. Germline V CDR1 and CDR2: MNHEY, SVGAGI. The CDR3 coding sequence is TGTGCCAGCAGCCCCTTAGGGACAGGGGTGAAGCCCCAGCATTTT. It codes for CASSPLGTGVKPQHF.

This clonotype was observed a few times. This chain joins TRBV3-1 and TRBJ2-1; D is ambiguous. This CDR3 has 15 residues. Trimming removed 0 bases from V and 3 bases from J, with 9 bases in between. Germline V gives CDR1 LGHDT, CDR2 YNNKEL (reference sequence). The CDR3 region has the DNA TGTGCCAGCAGCCAAGATCCGAGCAGCTACAATGAGCAGTTCTTC. Its translation is CASSQDPSSYNEQFF.

J is TRBJ2-7 and V is TRBV20-1; 7 nucleotides agree with TRBD1. This CDR3 spans 13 amino acids. Trimming removed 2 bases from V and 3 bases from J; junction bases left unmatched: 4. The V gene's germline CDR1 is DFQATT and CDR2 SNEGSKA (reference sequence). The CDR3 DNA follows: TGCAGTGCTAGAAAGGACAGGTACTACGAGCAGTACTTC. Protein: CSARKDRYYEQYF.

This clonotype appeared a few times. V usage is TRBV2 and J usage is TRBJ2-3, with D perhaps matching TRBD1 or TRBD2 (5 bases each). Trimming left V 5 bases short and J 1 base short, with 13 bases between. CDR1 is SNHLY, CDR2 FYNNEI, per germline. This CDR3 is 15 amino acids long. The DNA of the CDR3 is TGTGCCAGCAGTCAATCGGGGCTCGGCACAGATACGCAGTATTTT. Residues: CASSQSGLGTDTQYF.

V is TRBV11-2 and J is TRBJ2-1; a weak D match, TRBD1 (6 bases). The CDR3 contains 16 residues. Looked up from germline, CDR1 is SGHAT and CDR2 is FQNNGV. The ends were cut back, 5 bases at V and 2 bases at J, with 16 bases in the middle. This CDR3 reads CASSQDSGVPYNEQFF. The CDR3 nucleotides read TGTGCCAGCAGCCAGGACAGCGGAGTTCCCTACAATGAGCAGTTCTTC.

The J gene is TRBJ2-1, the V gene TRBV4-1; 15 bases line up with TRBD2. Germline values: CDR1 MGHRA, CDR2 YSYEKL. With V trimmed by 1 base and J by 9 bases, 1 base remained unmatched. CDR3 length equals 15 residues. The CDR3 DNA follows: TGCGCCAGCAGCCAAGGGACTAGCGGGGGGGGTGAGCAGTTCTTC. Its protein is CASSQGTSGGGEQFF.